These T cell receptor beta chains were read from a single sample in a study of T cell responses to AZD1222 COVID-19 vaccine. Produced via immunoSEQ multiplex PCR; TCRdb's table is partial and in-frame only. This table has over 50,000 clones, around 83% appearing once. This specimen was peripheral blood, taken on day 0 of AZD1222 vaccination. The source is an adult in good health. The CDR3 runs from the conserved cysteine through the conserved F or W. The D gene is left open where the match is weak. Clone size is given for some rows only: seen once, a few or many times, or a class if the clone is expanded.

j_gene	d_gene	abundance	v_gene	CDR3aa	CDR3nt
TRBJ1-1	-	once	TRBV3-1/TRBV3-2	CASSQEPQGAEAFF	TGTGCCAGCAGCCAAGAGCCCCAAGGGGCTGAAGCTTTCTTT
TRBJ2-2	-	-	TRBV5-1	CASSSQSPPAGELFF	TGCGCCAGCAGCTCGCAAAGTCCCCCCGCCGGGGAGCTGTTTTTT
TRBJ1-5	TRBD1	-	TRBV5-1	CASSQSTGGGQPQHF	TGCGCCAGCAGCCAATCGACAGGGGGCGGTCAGCCCCAGCATTTT
TRBJ1-1	-	-	TRBV7-9	CASSLPSGENTEAFF	TGTGCCAGCAGCTTACCTTCGGGGGAGAACACTGAAGCTTTCTTT
TRBJ1-2	-	-	TRBV9	CASSVEAGPNYGYTF	TGTGCCAGCAGCGTAGAGGCAGGGCCTAACTATGGCTACACCTTC
TRBJ1-5	TRBD1	-	TRBV5-5	CASSPGQGWEQPQHF	TGTGCCAGCAGCCCCGGACAGGGGTGGGAACAGCCCCAGCATTTT
TRBJ1-6	-	-	TRBV6-5	CASSRGSNSPLHF	TGTGCCAGCAGCCGAGGGAGTAATTCACCCCTCCACTTT
TRBJ2-1	TRBD1	-	TRBV5-1	CASRQQGADNEQFF	TGCGCCAGCCGCCAACAGGGGGCAGACAATGAGCAGTTCTTC
TRBJ2-2	TRBD1	-	TRBV19	CASKTGTGTPGELFF	TGTGCCAGTAAGACCGGGACAGGGACCCCCGGGGAGCTGTTTTTT
TRBJ1-1	-	-	TRBV6-1	CASSEGFQMNTEAFF	TGTGCCAGCAGTGAAGGATTTCAGATGAACACTGAAGCTTTCTTT
TRBJ1-2	-	-	TRBV11-2	CASSLDVGYYGYTF	TGTGCCAGCAGCTTAGATGTCGGTTACTATGGCTACACCTTC
TRBJ1-1	-	-	TRBV5-1	CASSLDSGRPEAFF	TGCGCCAGCAGCTTGGATTCGGGGCGACCTGAAGCTTTCTTT
TRBJ1-5	-	-	TRBV19	CASSIVVWNQPQHF	TGTGCCAGTAGTATAGTAGTCTGGAATCAGCCCCAGCATTTT
TRBJ1-1	-	-	TRBV19	CASSGGVVLNTEAFF	TGTGCCAGTAGTGGAGGGGTTGTATTGAACACTGAAGCTTTCTTT
TRBJ1-1	TRBD1	-	TRBV18	CASSGQGATEAFF	TGTGCCAGTTCCGGACAGGGGGCGACTGAAGCTTTCTTT
TRBJ2-7	-	-	TRBV5-1	CASSLTPSYEQYF	TGCGCCAGCAGCTTGACCCCATCCTACGAGCAGTACTTC
TRBJ1-3	-	-	TRBV7-9	CASVGASGNTIYF	TGTGCCAGCGTCGGGGCCTCTGGAAACACCATATATTTT
TRBJ2-7	-	once	TRBV5-1	CASSKIGTKFLSEQYF	TGCGCCAGCAGCAAAATCGGGACAAAATTTCTCTCGGAGCAGTACTTC
TRBJ1-2	-	-	TRBV6-5	CASIDNERRASGYTF	TGTGCCAGCATAGATAATGAGCGACGAGCCTCTGGCTACACCTTC
TRBJ2-1	TRBD1	-	TRBV2	CASNPFGQGYNEQFF	TGTGCCAGCAATCCTTTCGGACAGGGATACAATGAGCAGTTCTTC
TRBJ2-1	-	-	TRBV11-2	CASSLGVTFNNEQFF	TGTGCCAGCAGCTTAGGCGTGACGTTTAACAATGAGCAGTTCTTC
TRBJ2-2	-	few	TRBV6-5	CASSYGAGELFF	TGTGCCAGCAGTTACGGGGCCGGGGAGCTGTTTTTT
TRBJ1-6	TRBD1	few	TRBV4-3	CASSQPGTGNSPLHF	TGCGCCAGCAGCCAACCCGGGACAGGGAATTCACCCCTCCACTTT
TRBJ2-1	-	few	TRBV27	CASSLFSGRTTYNEQFF	TGTGCCAGCAGTTTATTCTCGGGCAGAACCACCTACAATGAGCAGTTCTTC
TRBJ1-1	-	-	TRBV6-4	CASSDSLNTEAFF	TGTGCCAGCAGTGACAGCCTAAACACTGAAGCTTTCTTT
TRBJ1-1	-	once	TRBV10-1	CASSELGTTEAFF	TGCGCCAGCAGTGAGTTGGGGACCACTGAAGCTTTCTTT
TRBJ1-1	-	-	TRBV18	CASSPRVNSGNTEAFF	TGTGCCAGCTCACCAAGGGTCAACAGTGGGAACACTGAAGCTTTCTTT
TRBJ1-1	-	-	TRBV5-4	CASSLSGDTEAFF	TGTGCCAGCAGCCTCAGTGGGGACACTGAAGCTTTCTTT
TRBJ1-4	TRBD1	once	TRBV7-2	CASSWTGGNEKLFF	TGTGCCAGCAGCTGGACAGGGGGAAATGAAAAACTGTTTTTT
TRBJ2-7	-	-	TRBV3-1/TRBV3-2	CASSQLQSEQYF	TGTGCCAGCAGCCAATTACAGTCCGAGCAGTACTTC
TRBJ2-2	TRBD2	-	TRBV5-1	CASSKTSGATGELFF	TGCGCCAGCAGCAAAACTAGCGGGGCCACCGGGGAGCTGTTTTTT
TRBJ1-3	TRBD1	-	TRBV19	CASSQQGENTIYF	TGTGCCAGTAGTCAGCAGGGGGAAAACACCATATATTTT
TRBJ1-6	-	-	TRBV6-5	CASNPVERRDSPLHF	TGTGCCAGCAACCCAGTCGAGAGGAGGGATTCACCCCTCCACTTT
TRBJ2-7	-	-	TRBV29-1	CSVARCEQYF	TGCAGCGTTGCTCGGTGCGAGCAGTACTTC
TRBJ1-2	TRBD1	-	TRBV5-4	CASSLDRGDGYTF	TGTGCCAGCAGCTTGGACAGGGGTGACGGCTACACCTTC
TRBJ2-3	TRBD2	-	TRBV9	CASGGGLNTDTQYF	TGTGCCAGCGGCGGGGGACTAAACACAGATACGCAGTATTTT
TRBJ1-5	-	-	TRBV2	CASIEGRFNQPQHF	TGTGCCAGCATCGAAGGGCGGTTCAATCAGCCCCAGCATTTT
TRBJ2-3	-	few	TRBV5-4	CASSLGDPNRDTQYF	TGTGCCAGCAGCTTGGGGGACCCCAACAGGGATACGCAGTATTTT
TRBJ2-3	-	-	TRBV7-9	CASSFTSSTDTQYF	TGTGCCAGCAGCTTTACTTCCAGCACAGATACGCAGTATTTT
TRBJ1-5	TRBD1	-	TRBV27	CASSYPTGIHNQPQHF	TGTGCCAGCAGTTACCCGACAGGGATTCACAATCAGCCCCAGCATTTT
TRBJ2-2	-	-	TRBV5-1	CASSEILLAGNTGELFF	TGCGCCAGCAGCGAGATCCTACTAGCAGGGAACACCGGGGAGCTGTTTTTT
TRBJ1-5	-	-	TRBV19	CASSLGVNQPQHF	TGTGCCAGTAGCCTTGGGGTTAATCAGCCCCAGCATTTT
TRBJ1-2	TRBD1	-	TRBV7-8	CASSLTGGDYGYTF	TGTGCCAGCAGCTTAACAGGGGGAGACTATGGCTACACCTTC
TRBJ2-1	-	-	TRBV6-1	CASSDLHNEQFF	TGTGCCAGCAGTGATCTACACAATGAGCAGTTCTTC
TRBJ1-6	-	-	TRBV6-2/TRBV6-3	CASSRVRNSPLHF	TGTGCCAGCAGTCGGGTCAGAAATTCACCCCTCCACTTT
TRBJ2-3	-	-	TRBV19	CASSAGTRTDTQYF	TGTGCCAGTAGTGCCGGGACACGCACAGATACGCAGTATTTT
TRBJ2-3	-	-	TRBV10-3	CAISGRGAIAGTDTQYF	TGTGCCATCAGTGGCAGGGGAGCTATAGCTGGCACAGATACGCAGTATTTT
TRBJ2-1	-	-	TRBV5-1	CASSLSPDNEQFF	TGCGCCAGCAGCTTATCCCCTGACAATGAGCAGTTCTTC
TRBJ1-4	-	-	TRBV14	CASSPRPSGEKLFF	TGTGCCAGCAGCCCCCGTCCGTCCGGTGAAAAACTGTTTTTT
TRBJ1-2	TRBD1	-	TRBV6-5	CASSYPGTGNYGYTF	TGTGCCAGCAGTTACCCCGGGACAGGGAACTATGGCTACACCTTC
TRBJ1-6	TRBD1	once	TRBV6-1	CASSEGTGVSPLHF	TGTGCCAGCAGTGAAGGGACAGGGGTTTCACCCCTCCACTTT
TRBJ2-3	-	-	TRBV7-9	CASSSQQDTQYF	TGTGCCAGCAGCTCCCAGCAGGATACGCAGTATTTT
TRBJ2-7	TRBD2	-	TRBV3-1/TRBV3-2	CASSPLSGYEQYF	TGTGCCAGCAGCCCCCTTAGCGGGTACGAGCAGTACTTC
TRBJ2-2	TRBD1	-	TRBV18	CASSPITGQGTGELFF	TGTGCCAGCTCACCTATAACCGGACAGGGCACCGGGGAGCTGTTTTTT
TRBJ1-6	TRBD1	-	TRBV2	CASSSRTGYNSPLHF	TGTGCCAGCAGTTCTCGGACAGGGTATAATTCACCCCTCCACTTT
TRBJ2-7	TRBD1	-	TRBV4-2	CATTQHDWGTGKPYEQYF	TGTGCCACCACCCAACACGACTGGGGGACAGGCAAACCTTACGAGCAGTACTTC
TRBJ1-1	-	-	TRBV3-1/TRBV3-2	CASSPGGNTEAFF	TGTGCCAGCAGCCCCGGGGGGAACACTGAAGCTTTCTTT